Detailed here is one T cell receptor beta chain. Its specificity is unknown. This sample was included in a study of T cell responses to AZD1222 COVID-19 vaccine. Overall study context: Pooling covered second doses at about 4 or about 12 weeks.

V was clipped by 3 bases and J by 5 bases, with 11 bases between them. Germline V gene lookup returns CDR1 SGHDT and CDR2 YYEEEE. This CDR3 is built from 14 residues. Clones were sequenced by immunoSEQ multiplex PCR, and TCRdb holds only the in-frame ones, with some missing. This table has 85,000 to 100,000 clones, approximately 90% appearing once. Overall study findings and caveats: Just a handful of AZD1222 recipients were seropositive at baseline. Dominant at 160-218 and 743-854, vaccine-associated CD4 TCRs also spanned spike. Donors were largely white British and mainly female; clonal diversity was possibly underestimated.

This receptor was taken from an adult in good health. The chain combines TRBV5-6 with TRBJ2-2; no firm D call. Sample: peripheral blood, taken on day 0 of AZD1222 vaccination. The CDR3 DNA follows: TGTGCCAGCAGCTATGACCACAAGACCGGGGAGCTGTTTTTT. It encodes CASSYDHKTGELFF.